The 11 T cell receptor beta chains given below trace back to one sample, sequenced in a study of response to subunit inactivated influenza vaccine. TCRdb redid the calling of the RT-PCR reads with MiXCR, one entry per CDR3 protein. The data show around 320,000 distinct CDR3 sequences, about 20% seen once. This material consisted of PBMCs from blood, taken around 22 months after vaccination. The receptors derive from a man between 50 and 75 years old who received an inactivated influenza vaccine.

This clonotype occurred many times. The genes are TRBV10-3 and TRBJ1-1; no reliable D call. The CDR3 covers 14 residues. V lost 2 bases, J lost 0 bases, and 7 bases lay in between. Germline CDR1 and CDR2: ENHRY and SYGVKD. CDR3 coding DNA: TGTGCCATCAGTGAGGGCAGCCTGAACACTGAAGCTTTCTTT. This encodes CAISEGSLNTEAFF.

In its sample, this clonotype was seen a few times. The CDR3 DNA follows: TGTGCCAGCAGTTTAGTAGCGGGGGGGCACAATGAGCAGTTCTTC. It encodes CASSLVAGGHNEQFF. The chain carries TRBV12-3 or TRBV12-4 and TRBJ2-1, with 11 bases matching TRBD2. V lost 1 base to trimming and J lost 5 bases; unmatched junction nucleotides: 1. The CDR3 totals 15 residues.

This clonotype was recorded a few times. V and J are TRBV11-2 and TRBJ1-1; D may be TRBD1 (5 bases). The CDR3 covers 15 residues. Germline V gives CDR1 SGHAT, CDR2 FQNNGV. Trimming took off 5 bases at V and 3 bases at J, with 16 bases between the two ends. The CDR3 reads CASSLSGWADTEAFF. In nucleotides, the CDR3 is TGTGCCAGCAGCCTTTCAGGGTGGGCGGACACTGAAGCTTTCTTT.

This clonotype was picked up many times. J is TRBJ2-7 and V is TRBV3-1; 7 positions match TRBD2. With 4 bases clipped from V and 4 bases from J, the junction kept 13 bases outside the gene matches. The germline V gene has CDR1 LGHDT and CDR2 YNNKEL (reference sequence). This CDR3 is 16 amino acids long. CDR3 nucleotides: TGTGCCAGCAGCCCCCAGCTGGGACTACCAGCGTACGAGCAGTACTTC. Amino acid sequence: CASSPQLGLPAYEQYF.

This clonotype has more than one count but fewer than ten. In DNA form, the CDR3 reads TGCAGTTCCTATAGAATGGATAGCAATCAGCCCCAGCATTTT. Amino acids: CSSYRMDSNQPQHF. This chain links TRBV20-1 with TRBJ1-5; D gene unclear. Germline loops: CDR1 DFQATT, CDR2 SNEGSKA (reference sequence). This CDR3 comprises 14 residues. V was clipped by 8 bases and J by 0 bases, with 14 bases between them.

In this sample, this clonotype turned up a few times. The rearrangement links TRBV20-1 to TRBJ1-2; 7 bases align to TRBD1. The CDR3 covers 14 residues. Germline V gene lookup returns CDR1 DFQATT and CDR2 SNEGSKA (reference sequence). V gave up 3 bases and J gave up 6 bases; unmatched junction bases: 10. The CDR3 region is CSARAFRQGNGYTF. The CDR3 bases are TGCAGTGCTAGGGCCTTTAGACAGGGAAATGGCTACACCTTC.

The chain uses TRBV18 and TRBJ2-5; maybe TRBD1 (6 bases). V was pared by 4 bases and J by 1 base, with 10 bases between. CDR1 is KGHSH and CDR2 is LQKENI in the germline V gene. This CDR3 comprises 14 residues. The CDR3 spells CASSLEGGQETQYF. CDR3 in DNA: TGTGCCAGCTCACTTGAAGGGGGCCAAGAGACCCAGTACTTC. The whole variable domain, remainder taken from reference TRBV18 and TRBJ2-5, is NAGVMQNPRHLVRRRGQEARLRCSPMKGHSHVYWYRQLPEEGLKFMVYLQKENIIDESGMPKERFSAEFPKEGPSILRIQQVVRGDSAAYFCASSLEGGQETQYFGPGTRLLVL.

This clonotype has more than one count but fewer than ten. CDR3 residues: CASSSGNEDTQYF. The CDR3 coding sequence is TGTGCCAGCAGCTCAGGAAACGAGGATACGCAGTATTTT. The chain carries TRBV11-2 and TRBJ2-3; D unresolved. Per germline, CDR1 SGHAT and CDR2 FQNNGV. This CDR3 has 13 residues. V lost 4 bases and J lost 6, with 11 bases in between.

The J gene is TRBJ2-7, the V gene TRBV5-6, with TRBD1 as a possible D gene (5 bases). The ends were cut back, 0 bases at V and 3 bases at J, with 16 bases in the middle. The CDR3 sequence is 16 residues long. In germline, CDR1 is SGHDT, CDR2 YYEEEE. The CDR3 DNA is TGTGCCAGCAGCTTGGTCTGGGGCACCCAGAACTACGAGCAGTACTTC. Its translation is CASSLVWGTQNYEQYF.

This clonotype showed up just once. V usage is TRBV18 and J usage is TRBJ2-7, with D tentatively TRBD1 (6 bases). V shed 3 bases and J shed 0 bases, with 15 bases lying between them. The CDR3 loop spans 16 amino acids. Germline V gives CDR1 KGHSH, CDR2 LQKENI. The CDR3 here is CASSPYGQLSSYEQYF. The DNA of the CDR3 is TGTGCCAGCTCACCGTACGGACAGCTGAGCTCCTACGAGCAGTACTTC.

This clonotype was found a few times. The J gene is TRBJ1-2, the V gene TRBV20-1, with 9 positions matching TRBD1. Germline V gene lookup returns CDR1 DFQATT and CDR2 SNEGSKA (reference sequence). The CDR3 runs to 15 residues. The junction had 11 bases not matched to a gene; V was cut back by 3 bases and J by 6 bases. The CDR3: CSASDRTGDANGYTF. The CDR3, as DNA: TGCAGTGCTAGCGATAGGACAGGGGACGCCAATGGCTACACCTTC.